This T cell receptor beta chain was captured in a study of cytomegalovirus exposure and HLA in healthy donors. On the study more broadly: Sequencing of about 179 million T cells in an earlier analysis found roughly 120 million unique TCR beta sequences.

Overall study findings and caveats: 164 TCR beta chains were listed as cytomegalovirus-associated.

Primers for the PCR totalled 60 Vbeta and 13 Jbeta. The repertoire was sequenced with immunoSEQ multiplex PCR; TCRdb's copy has only in-frame clones and lacks some. The sample lists under 250,000 clones, 70% to 80% seen once, with 3.8% in the top ten. Among the donors, all were healthy bone marrow donors. Worth noting for this clone: Its matching antigen is unknown.

This CDR3 is built from 15 residues. CDR1 and CDR2 (germline): MDHEN, SYDVKM. The V gene lost 6 bases and the J gene lost 1 base, with 16 bases spanning the gap. This sequence joins TRBV28 and TRBJ2-7, with D possibly TRBD2 on 6 matching bases. The TCR sequence derives from a male donor in good health and CMV-seronegative. The source material was PBMCs. The CDR3 DNA is TGTGCCAGCAGCCTAGGAGGGTCCCCTTCCTACGAGCAGTACTTC. This codes for CASSLGGSPSYEQYF.